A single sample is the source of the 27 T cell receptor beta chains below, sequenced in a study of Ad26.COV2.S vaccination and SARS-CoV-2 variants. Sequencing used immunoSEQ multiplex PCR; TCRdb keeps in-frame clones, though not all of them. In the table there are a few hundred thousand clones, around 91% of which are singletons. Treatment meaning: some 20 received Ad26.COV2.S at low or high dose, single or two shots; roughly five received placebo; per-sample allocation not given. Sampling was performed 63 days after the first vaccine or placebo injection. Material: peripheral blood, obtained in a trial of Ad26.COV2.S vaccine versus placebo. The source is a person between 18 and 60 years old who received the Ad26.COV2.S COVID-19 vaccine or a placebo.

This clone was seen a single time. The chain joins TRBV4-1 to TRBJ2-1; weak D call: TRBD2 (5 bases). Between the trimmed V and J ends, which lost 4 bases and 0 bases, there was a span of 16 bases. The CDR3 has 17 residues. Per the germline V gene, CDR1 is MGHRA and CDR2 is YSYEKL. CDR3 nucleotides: TGCGCCAGCAGCCCTTGGAAAGGGAGTACCTCCTACAATGAGCAGTTCTTC. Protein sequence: CASSPWKGSTSYNEQFF.

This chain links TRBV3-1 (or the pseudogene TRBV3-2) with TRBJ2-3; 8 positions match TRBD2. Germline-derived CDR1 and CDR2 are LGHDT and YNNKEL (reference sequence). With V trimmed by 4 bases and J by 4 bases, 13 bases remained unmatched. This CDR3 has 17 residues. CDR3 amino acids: CASSLRSGVAGSDTQYF. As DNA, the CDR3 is TGTGCCAGCAGCCTTCGGTCGGGGGTAGCGGGATCAGATACGCAGTATTTT.

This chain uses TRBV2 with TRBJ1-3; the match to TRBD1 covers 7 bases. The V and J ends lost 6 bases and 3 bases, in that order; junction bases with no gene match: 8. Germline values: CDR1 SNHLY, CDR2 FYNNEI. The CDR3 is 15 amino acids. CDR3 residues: CASSRQGPGGNTIYF. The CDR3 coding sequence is TGTGCCAGCAGCCGACAGGGTCCCGGTGGAAACACCATATATTTT.

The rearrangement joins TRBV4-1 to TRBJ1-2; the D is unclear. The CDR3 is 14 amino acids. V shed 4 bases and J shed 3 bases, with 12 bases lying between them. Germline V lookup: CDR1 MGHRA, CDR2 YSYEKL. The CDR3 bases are TGCGCCAGCAGCCCTCGGGCAGGAGACTATGGCTACACCTTC. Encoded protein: CASSPRAGDYGYTF.

In DNA form, the CDR3 reads TGTGCCAGCTCACCACGGATGGGCGAGCAGTACTTC. The encoded protein is CASSPRMGEQYF. The chain recombines TRBV18 with TRBJ2-7; D unresolved. V lost 1 base, J lost 6 bases, and 7 bases lay in between. CDR1 and CDR2 (germline): KGHSH, LQKENI. The CDR3 runs 12 residues.

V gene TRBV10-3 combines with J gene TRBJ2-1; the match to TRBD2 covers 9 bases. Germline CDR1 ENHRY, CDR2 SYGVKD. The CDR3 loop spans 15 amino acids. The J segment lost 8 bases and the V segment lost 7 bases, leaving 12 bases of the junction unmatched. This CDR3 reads CAITAAGGGRDEQFF. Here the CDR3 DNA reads TGTGCCATCACGGCTGCGGGAGGCGGGAGGGATGAGCAGTTCTTC.

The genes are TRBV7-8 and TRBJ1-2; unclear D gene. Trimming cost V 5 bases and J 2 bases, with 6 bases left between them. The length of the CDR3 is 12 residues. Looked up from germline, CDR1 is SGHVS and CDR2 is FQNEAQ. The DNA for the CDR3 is TGTGCCAGCAGCCCTCTAAACTATGGCTACACCTTC. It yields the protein CASSPLNYGYTF.

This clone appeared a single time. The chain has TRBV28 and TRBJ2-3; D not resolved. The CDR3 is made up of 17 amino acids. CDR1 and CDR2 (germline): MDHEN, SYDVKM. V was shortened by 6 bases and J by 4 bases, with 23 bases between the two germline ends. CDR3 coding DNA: TGTGCCAGCAGCCCTCGACCAAGTTGGACCGCCGCAGATACGCAGTATTTT. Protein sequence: CASSPRPSWTAADTQYF.

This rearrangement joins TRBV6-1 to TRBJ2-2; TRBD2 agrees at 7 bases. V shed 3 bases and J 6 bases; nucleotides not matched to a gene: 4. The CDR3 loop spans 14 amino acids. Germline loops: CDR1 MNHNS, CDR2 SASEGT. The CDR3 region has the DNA TGTGCCAGCAGTGACGGACTAGAGGCCGGGGAGCTGTTTTTT. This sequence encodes CASSDGLEAGELFF.

CDR3: CASSHDREKGAGELFF. Written as DNA, the CDR3 is TGTGCCAGCAGCCATGACAGGGAAAAAGGGGCCGGGGAGCTGTTTTTT. J is TRBJ2-2 and V is TRBV4-2, with 7 bases that match TRBD1. This CDR3 is built from 16 residues. The V segment lost 3 bases and the J segment 6 bases; nucleotides outside the gene matches: 10. Germline V gene data show CDR1 as LGHNA and CDR2 as YNFKEQ.

CDR3 in amino acids: CASSFSWGVKGETQYF. As DNA, the CDR3 is TGTGCCAGCAGCTTTTCTTGGGGTGTTAAGGGGGAGACCCAGTACTTC. The chain carries TRBV11-2 and TRBJ2-5; the D gene is possibly TRBD1 (5 bases). The CDR3 is 16 amino acids. With 3 bases removed from V and 5 bases from J, the gap between germline ends came to 19 bases. Germline CDR1 SGHAT, CDR2 FQNNGV.

The DNA for the CDR3 is TGTGCCAGCAACACCGGGACTAAAGAAGATACGCAGTATTTT. This translates into CASNTGTKEDTQYF. The V gene is TRBV28, the J gene TRBJ2-3; TRBD2 matches at 7 bases. The CDR3 extends over 14 amino acids. Germline V gene lookup returns CDR1 MDHEN and CDR2 SYDVKM. V was clipped by 7 bases and J by 5 bases; unmatched bases: 9.

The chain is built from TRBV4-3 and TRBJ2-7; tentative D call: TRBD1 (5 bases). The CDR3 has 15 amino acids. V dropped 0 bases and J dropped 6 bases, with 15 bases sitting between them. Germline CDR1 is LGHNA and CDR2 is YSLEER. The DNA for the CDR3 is TGCGCCAGCAGCCAAGAAGACCAGGGCGTGGGCGAGCAGTACTTC. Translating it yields CASSQEDQGVGEQYF.

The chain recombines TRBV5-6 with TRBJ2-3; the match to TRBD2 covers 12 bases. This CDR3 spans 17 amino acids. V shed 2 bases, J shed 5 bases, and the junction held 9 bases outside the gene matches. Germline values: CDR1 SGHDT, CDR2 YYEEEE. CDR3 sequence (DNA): TGTGCCAGCAGCTTATCAACGGGACTAGCGGGTGTAGATACGCAGTATTTT. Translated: CASSLSTGLAGVDTQYF.

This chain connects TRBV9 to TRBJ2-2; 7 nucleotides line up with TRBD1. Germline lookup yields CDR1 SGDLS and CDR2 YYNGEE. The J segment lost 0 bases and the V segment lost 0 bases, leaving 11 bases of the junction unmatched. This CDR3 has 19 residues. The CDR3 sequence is CASSVEETGLIPNTGELFF. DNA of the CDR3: TGTGCCAGCAGCGTAGAAGAGACAGGGCTCATTCCGAACACCGGGGAGCTGTTTTTT.

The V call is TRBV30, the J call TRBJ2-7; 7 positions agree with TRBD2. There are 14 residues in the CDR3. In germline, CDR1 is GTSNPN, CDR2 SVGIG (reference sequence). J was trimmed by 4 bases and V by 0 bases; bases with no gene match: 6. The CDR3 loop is CAWSVGGRYYEQYF. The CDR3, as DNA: TGTGCCTGGAGTGTGGGGGGGAGGTATTACGAGCAGTACTTC.

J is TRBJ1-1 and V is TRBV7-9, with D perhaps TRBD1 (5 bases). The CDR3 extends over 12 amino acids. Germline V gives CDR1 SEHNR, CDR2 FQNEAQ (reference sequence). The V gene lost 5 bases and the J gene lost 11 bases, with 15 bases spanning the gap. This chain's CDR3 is CASSPGHNYAFF. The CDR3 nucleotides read TGTGCCAGCAGCCCCGGACATAATTACGCTTTCTTT. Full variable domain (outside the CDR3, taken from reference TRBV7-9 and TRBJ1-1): DTGVSQNPRHKITKRGQNVTFRCDPISEHNRLYWYRQTLGQGPEFLTYFQNEAQLEKSRLLSDRFSAERPKGSFSTLEIQRTEQGDSAMYLCASSPGHNYAFFGQGTRLTVV.

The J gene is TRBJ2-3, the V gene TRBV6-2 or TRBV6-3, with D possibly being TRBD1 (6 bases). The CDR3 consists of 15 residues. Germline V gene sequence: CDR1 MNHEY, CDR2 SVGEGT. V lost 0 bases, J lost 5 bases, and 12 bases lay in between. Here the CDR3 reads CASSYSFSRGDTQYF. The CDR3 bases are TGTGCCAGCAGTTACTCGTTCAGCAGGGGAGATACGCAGTATTTT.

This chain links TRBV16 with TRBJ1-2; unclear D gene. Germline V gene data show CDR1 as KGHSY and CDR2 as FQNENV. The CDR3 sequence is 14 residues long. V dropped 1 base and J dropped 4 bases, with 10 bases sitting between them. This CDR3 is CASSQFSGGYGYTF. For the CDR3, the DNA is TGTGCCAGCAGCCAATTTTCAGGCGGCTATGGCTACACCTTC.

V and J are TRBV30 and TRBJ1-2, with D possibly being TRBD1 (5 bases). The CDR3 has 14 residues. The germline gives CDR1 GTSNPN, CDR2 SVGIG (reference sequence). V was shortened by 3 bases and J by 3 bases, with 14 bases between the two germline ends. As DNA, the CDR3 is TGTGCCTGGAGCGTAGGAATGGGGCACTATGGCTACACCTTC. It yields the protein CAWSVGMGHYGYTF. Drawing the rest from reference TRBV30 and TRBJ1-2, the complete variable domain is SQTIHQWPATLVQPVGSPLSLECTVEGTSNPNLYWYRQAAGRGLQLLFYSVGIGQISSEVPQNLSASRPQDRQFILSSKKLLLSDSGFYLCAWSVGMGHYGYTFGSGTRLTVV.

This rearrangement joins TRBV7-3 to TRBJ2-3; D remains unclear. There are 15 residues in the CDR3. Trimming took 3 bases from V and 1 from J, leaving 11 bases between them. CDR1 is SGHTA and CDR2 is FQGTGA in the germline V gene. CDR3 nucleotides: TGTGCCAGCAGCTTCGGGCCGATCGGCACAGATACGCAGTATTTT. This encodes CASSFGPIGTDTQYF.

CDR3 DNA: TGTGCCAGTAGTCCCGGGACTAGCGGGAATTCCTACGAGCAGTACTTC. It codes for CASSPGTSGNSYEQYF. The chain is built from TRBV19 and TRBJ2-7; TRBD2 agrees at 13 bases. This CDR3 region has 16 residues. CDR1 is LNHDA and CDR2 is SQIVND in the germline V gene (reference sequence). V trimming: 5 bases; J trimming: 1 base; junction bases outside the gene matches: 5.

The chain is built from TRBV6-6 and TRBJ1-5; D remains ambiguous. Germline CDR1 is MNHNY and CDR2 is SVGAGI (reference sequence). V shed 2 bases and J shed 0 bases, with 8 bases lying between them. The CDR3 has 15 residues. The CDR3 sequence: CASSYGSHSNQPQHF. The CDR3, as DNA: TGTGCCAGCAGTTACGGCAGTCATAGCAATCAGCCCCAGCATTTT.

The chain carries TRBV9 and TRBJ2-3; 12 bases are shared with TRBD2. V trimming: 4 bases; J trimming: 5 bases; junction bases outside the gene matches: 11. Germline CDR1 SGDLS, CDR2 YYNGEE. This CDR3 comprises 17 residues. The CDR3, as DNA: TGTGCCAGCAGCAATTCTCTAGCGGGAGGGGGTGGAGATACGCAGTATTTT. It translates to CASSNSLAGGGGDTQYF.

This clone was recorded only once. The CDR3 coding sequence is TGTGCCAGCAGTTTATATTACGGGGCAACGGCAAATGAGCAGTTCTTC. Its protein is CASSLYYGATANEQFF. This chain joins TRBV28 and TRBJ2-1; D tentatively fits TRBD1 or TRBD2 (5 bases each). The germline V gene encodes CDR1 MDHEN and CDR2 SYDVKM. Trimming took off 1 base at V and 7 bases at J, with 17 bases between the two ends. CDR3 length equals 16 residues.

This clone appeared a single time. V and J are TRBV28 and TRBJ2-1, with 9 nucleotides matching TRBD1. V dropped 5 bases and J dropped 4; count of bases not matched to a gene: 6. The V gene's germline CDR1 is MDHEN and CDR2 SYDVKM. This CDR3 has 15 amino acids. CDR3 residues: CASSSPGTGYNEQFF. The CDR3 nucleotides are TGTGCCAGCAGTAGCCCCGGGACAGGGTACAATGAGCAGTTCTTC.

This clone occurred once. The chain's CDR3 is CASSSQGSSYNSPLHF. Written as DNA, the CDR3 is TGTGCCAGCAGCTCACAGGGGAGCTCCTATAATTCACCCCTCCACTTT. The chain joins TRBV7-9 to TRBJ1-6; TRBD1 agrees at 7 bases. The V gene's germline CDR1 is SEHNR and CDR2 FQNEAQ (reference sequence). The ends lost 4 bases at V and 0 bases at J; junction bases unmatched: 3. The length of the CDR3 is 16 residues.